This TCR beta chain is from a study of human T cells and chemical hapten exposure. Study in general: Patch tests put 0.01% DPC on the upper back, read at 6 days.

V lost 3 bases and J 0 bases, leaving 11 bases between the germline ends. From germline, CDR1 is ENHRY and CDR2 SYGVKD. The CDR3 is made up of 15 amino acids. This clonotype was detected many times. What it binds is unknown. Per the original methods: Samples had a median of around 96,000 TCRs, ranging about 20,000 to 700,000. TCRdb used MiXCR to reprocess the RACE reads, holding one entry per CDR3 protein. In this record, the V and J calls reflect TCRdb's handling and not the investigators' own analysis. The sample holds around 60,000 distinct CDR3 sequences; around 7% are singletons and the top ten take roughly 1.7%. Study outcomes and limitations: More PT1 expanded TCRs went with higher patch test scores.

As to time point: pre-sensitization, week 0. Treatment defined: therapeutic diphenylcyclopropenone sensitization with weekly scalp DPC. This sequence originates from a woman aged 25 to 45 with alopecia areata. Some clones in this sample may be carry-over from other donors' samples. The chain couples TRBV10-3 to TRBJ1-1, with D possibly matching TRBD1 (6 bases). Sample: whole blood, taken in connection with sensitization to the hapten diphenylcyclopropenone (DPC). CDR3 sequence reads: CAISDGDTLNTEAFF. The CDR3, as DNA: TGTGCCATCAGTGACGGGGACACCCTGAACACTGAAGCTTTCTTT.